These 2 T cell receptor beta chains share one sample of origin, sequenced in a study of blood T cell repertoires in COVID-19 (dated by TCRdb to the early 2020s). The library was generated by the immunoSEQ multiplex PCR assay. TCRdb took this table from immuneACCESS and kept in-frame rearrangements with V and J called. Such tables lack part of the clones; where checked against another copy, unresolved V genes explain under half of the gap, and the rest is unexplained. This sample has more than 45,000 clones in its table, and 87% of those were observed once. Roughly a fifth of the sample rests with the top ten. Sequences were obtained from peripheral blood. The receptors were gathered from a woman of 80 years or more with COVID-19, enrolled during active disease.

The chain joins TRBV5-1 to TRBJ2-1; 7 bases match TRBD1. Losses at the gene ends were 0 bases for V and 6 bases for J; bases not matched to a gene: 9. The CDR3 has 16 residues. The germline gives CDR1 SGHRS, CDR2 YFSETQ. The CDR3 sequence: CASSLGLKGAINEQFF. The CDR3 region has the DNA TGCGCCAGCAGCTTGGGGTTAAAGGGGGCGATCAATGAGCAGTTCTTC.

This sequence joins TRBV19 and TRBJ2-7; the match to TRBD1 covers 8 bases. The germline V gene encodes CDR1 LNHDA and CDR2 SQIVND (reference sequence). The CDR3 is 14 amino acids. The junction had 6 bases not matched to a gene; V was cut back by 5 bases and J by 3 bases. For the CDR3, the DNA is TGTGCCAGTAGTGCCCGGGACAGGAACTACGAGCAGTACTTC. This gives the protein CASSARDRNYEQYF.